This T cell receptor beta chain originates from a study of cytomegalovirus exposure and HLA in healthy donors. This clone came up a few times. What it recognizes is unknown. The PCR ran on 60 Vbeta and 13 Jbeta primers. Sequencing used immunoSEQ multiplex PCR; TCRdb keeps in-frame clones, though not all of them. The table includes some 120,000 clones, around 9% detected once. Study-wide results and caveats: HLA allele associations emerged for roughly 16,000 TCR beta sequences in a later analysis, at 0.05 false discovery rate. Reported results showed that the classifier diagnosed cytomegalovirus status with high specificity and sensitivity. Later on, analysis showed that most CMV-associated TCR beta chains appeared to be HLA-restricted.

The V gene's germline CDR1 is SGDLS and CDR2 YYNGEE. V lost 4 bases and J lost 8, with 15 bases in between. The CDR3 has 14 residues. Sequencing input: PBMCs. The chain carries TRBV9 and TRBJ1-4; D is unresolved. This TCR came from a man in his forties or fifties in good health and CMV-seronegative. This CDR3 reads CASSPRIRGEKLFF. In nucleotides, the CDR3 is TGTGCCAGCAGCCCCCGTATCCGAGGAGAAAAACTGTTTTTT.